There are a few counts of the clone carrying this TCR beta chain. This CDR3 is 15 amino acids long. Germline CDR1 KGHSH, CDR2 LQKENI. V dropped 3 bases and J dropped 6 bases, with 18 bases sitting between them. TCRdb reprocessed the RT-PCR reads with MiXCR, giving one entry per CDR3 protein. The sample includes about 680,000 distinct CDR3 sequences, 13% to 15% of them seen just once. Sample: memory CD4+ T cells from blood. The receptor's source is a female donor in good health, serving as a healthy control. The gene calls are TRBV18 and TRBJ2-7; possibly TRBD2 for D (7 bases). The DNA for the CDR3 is TGTGCCAGCTCACCTTCGGGCGGGAGAGGGGGCGAGCAGTACTTC. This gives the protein CASSPSGGRGGEQYF. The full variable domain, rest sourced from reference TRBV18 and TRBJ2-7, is NAGVMQNPRHLVRRRGQEARLRCSPMKGHSHVYWYRQLPEEGLKFMVYLQKENIIDESGMPKERFSAEFPKEGPSILRIQQVVRGDSAAYFCASSPSGGRGGEQYFGPGTRLTVT.